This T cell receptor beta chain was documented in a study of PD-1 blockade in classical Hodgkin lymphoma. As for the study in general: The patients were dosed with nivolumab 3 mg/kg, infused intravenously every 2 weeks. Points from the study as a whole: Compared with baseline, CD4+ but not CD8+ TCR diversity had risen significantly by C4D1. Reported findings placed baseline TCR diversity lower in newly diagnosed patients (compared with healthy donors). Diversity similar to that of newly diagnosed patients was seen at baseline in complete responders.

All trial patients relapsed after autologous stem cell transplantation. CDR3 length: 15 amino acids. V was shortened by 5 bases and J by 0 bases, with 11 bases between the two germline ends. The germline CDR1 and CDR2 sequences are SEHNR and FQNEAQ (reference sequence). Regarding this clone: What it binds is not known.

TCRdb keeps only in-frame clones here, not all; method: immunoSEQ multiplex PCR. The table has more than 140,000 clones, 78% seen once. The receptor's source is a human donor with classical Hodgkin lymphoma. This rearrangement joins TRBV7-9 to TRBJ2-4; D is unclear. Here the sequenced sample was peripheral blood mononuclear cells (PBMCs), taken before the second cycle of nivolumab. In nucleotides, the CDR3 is TGTGCCAGCAGCCGACGGGTGGGAGCCAAAAACATTCAGTACTTC. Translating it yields CASSRRVGAKNIQYF.